The present entry profiles one T cell receptor beta chain with its context. This clone has only a few counts. This receptor's antigen is unknown. There are no base qualities to consult, and no much larger clone falls within one base. V and J are truncated by 4 bases and 5 bases respectively, leaving an intervening sequence of 17 bases. The CDR3 runs 15 residues from the cysteine to the phenylalanine. This entry keeps only the CDR3 DNA: 45 bases, framed from base 1. Looking up the germline V gene yields CDR1 MNHEY and CDR2 SVGAGI. Library preparation employed the immunoSEQ multiplex PCR assay. For the multiplex PCR, a mixture combining 60 forward primers for TCR Vbeta segments and 13 reverse primers for TCR Jbeta segments was used. A multiplex PCR assay on genomic DNA amplified the CDR3 region of rearranged TCR beta genes. Amplified TCR beta libraries were sequenced as 87-base-pair reads on the Illumina HiSeq System. Regarding the original processing steps: In a later analysis, tens of millions of unique TCR beta chains were counted across the 650 to 700 repertoires, and roughly 11 million of these chains were shared by at least two donors. Raw reads were error-corrected and collapsed into unique sequences with a nearest-neighbor algorithm that merged closely related sequences to remove PCR and sequencing errors. V, D and J gene segments were assigned by aligning CDR3 sequences to IMGT reference sequences. Each retained sequence needed at least a six-nucleotide match to both a V gene segment and a J gene segment. Rearrangements were classified as productive when the CDR3 lacked stop codons and remained in frame with V and J, and all other rearrangements were classified as non-productive. CDR3 was defined according to IMGT convention as the region running from the second conserved V-encoded cysteine to the conserved J-encoded phenylalanine. The earlier analysis of some 580 of the donors excluded any sequence lacking an unambiguous match to a single V gene segment. An earlier analysis of approximately 590 of the donors called V segments functional above 56.7% productive rearrangements and segregating when the between-donor standard deviation exceeded 5%. A statistical classification framework was built for diagnosing cytomegalovirus status from the catalog of TCR beta chain sequences. A later analysis assigned V and J genes by comparing TCR nucleotide sequences with IMGT/GENE-DB human TR gene sequences. In a later analysis, CDR3 sequences and most-parsimonious VDJ recombination scenarios were assigned using the TCRdist pipeline. In a later analysis, every TCR beta chain was defined by the combination of its CDR3 amino acid sequence and its V-gene family, and reads without a unique V-gene family were dropped. In a later analysis, fewer than 650 highly shared, low-generation-probability nucleotide sequences were removed to address suspected cross-contamination and a sequencing artifact. A later analysis calculated a clonal expansion index for each public chain from normalized within-repertoire ranks of inferred template counts. A later analysis computed generation probabilities with a VDJ recombination model fitted to out-of-frame rearrangements, and checked the results against IGoR. Hypergeometric tests were used in a later analysis to score TCR-TCR, TCR-HLA and TCR-CMV co-occurrence, with a repertoire-size bias correction applied to the TCR pairs. False discovery rates were estimated in a later analysis by permuting HLA or CMV assignments 20 times. In a later analysis, co-occurring TCRs were grouped using DBSCAN, with TCRdist sequence similarity added in when clustering inside HLA-allele-positive subsets. Co-occurrence clustering excluded repertoires with fewer than 30,000 or more than 120,000 public chains, plus five with anomalous nucleotide sharing. Imported from immuneACCESS, the table was reduced by TCRdb to in-frame sequences with V and J called. These copies leave out some clones; in studies compared against another copy, an unresolved V gene accounts for under half, and the cause of the remainder is not known. That table supplies the V and J calls and clone size; D and trimming were determined from the DNA. The table for this sample lists about 180,000 clones; about 77% of them were counted only once. Clones ranked in the top ten supply approximately 2.5% of the sample.

The data derive from a study of cytomegalovirus exposure and HLA in healthy donors (dated by TCRdb to 2017 to 2019). As for the study more broadly: An earlier analysis of roughly 630 of the donors reported more than 250 Gb of sequence data and roughly 110 million unique TCR beta sequences from 150 million to 200 million T cells. Approximately 310 gigabases of sequencing data and approximately 85 million unique TCR sequences were included in an early release covering under 650 HLA-typed donors. The genetic ancestry cluster associated with self-reported Caucasian donors included over 80% of the approximately 430 genotyped donors. The study aimed to test whether cataloging public T cell receptors could reveal signatures of past pathogen exposure. The T cell repertoires of 666 subjects were profiled by immunosequencing and related to cytomegalovirus serostatus. In addition to the first cohort of around 670 subjects, a separate validation cohort of 130 or so different subjects was used. High-throughput TCR immunosequencing, statistical association of individual TCRs with disease status, and machine learning were combined to predict cytomegalovirus infection status. To study patterns of TCR occurrence, a later analysis re-analyzed previously published TCR beta repertoires from more than 550 donors and added high-resolution HLA genotyping. The later analysis used no new phenotypic data to find candidate immune exposures, relying instead on TCR beta sequences and their occurrence across donors. An earlier analysis of some 500 of the donors used high-throughput TCR beta sequencing to judge whether each TCR beta V gene segment behaved as functional or pseudogenic. Donor age, sex, ethnicity and CMV serostatus were compiled alongside the repertoire data. Genome-wide SNP genotypes for about 65% of the 666 donors were used in a later genetic analysis, which treated that subset as a discovery cohort. All discovery cohort repertoires had been generated on a single sequencing platform. HLA typing covered class I and class II loci at four-digit resolution. Typing coverage differed by locus: A, B, C, DRB1 and DQB1 were typed in about 629-640 donors, DQA1 in approximately 520, DPA1 in 600 to 610, and DPB1 in approximately 450. Because of strong linkage in the cohort, roughly five DR-DQ haplotypes were treated as single units for association and clustering. Among under 450 genotyped donors of the cohort, an average of roughly 240,000 unique TCR beta nucleotide sequences were sequenced per donor, around 18% of them non-productive. On the study overall, not on this receptor specifically: The 87-base-pair reads could not distinguish some IMGT-functional V segments, including TRBV6-2 and TRBV6-3, so those segments were excluded. Because some donors lacked HLA typing at each locus, the association tests relied only on the typed subset. Most TCR sequences were seen in very few donors, while some public TCRs were found in many individuals. Cytomegalovirus status was reported to be diagnosed by the classifier with high specificity and sensitivity in both the original and validation cohorts. In a later analysis, more than 15,000 TCR beta sequences were associated with specific HLA alleles at a false discovery rate of 0.05. Correlated functional status among segregating V segments might reflect linkage disequilibrium, but an unknown experimental factor could not be ruled out. A cluster of highly shared sequence variants was judged likely to be a technical artifact of the sequencing pipeline. Because counts were too low, approximately 15 rarely observed V segments, including chromosome 9 orphons, were excluded from the earlier analysis of 587 of the donors. V-gene and J-gene trimming of TCR beta chains was associated with a missense DCLRE1C variant in a later genetic analysis, and the association was replicated in an independent cohort. Immune exposure information for the cohort was limited to CMV serostatus. The cohort was sequenced for TCR beta chains only, and without alpha or paired-chain data the features that could be detected were limited. In vitro tests confirmed that a few of the cytomegalovirus-associated TCR beta chains recognize cytomegalovirus antigens. Assigning TCR associations to individual alleles was difficult when HLA alleles, especially DR and DQ, strongly co-occurred. According to the authors, the approach could potentially be generalized to other disease states and immunological phenotypes. The study listed approximately 150 TCR beta chains as associated with cytomegalovirus. In an earlier analysis of several hundred of the donors, most TCR beta V segments were observed in productive rearrangements about 87% or about 30% of the time, broadly matching IMGT annotations. Compared with equally common non-associated chains, HLA-associated TCR beta chains in a later analysis were more clonally expanded and had lower generation probabilities. According to a later analysis, most CMV-associated TCR beta chains appeared to be HLA-restricted, and the HLA associations seemed to be driven largely by CMV exposure. A later analysis found that TCR association rates varied across HLA loci, with DRB1 alleles showing the most associated TCRs and HLA-C alleles the fewest. Sequencing depth was assumed to be roughly uniform across donors in the presence/absence analyses, though that assumption may not hold. According to a later genetic analysis, donors in an Asian-associated ancestry cluster had fewer N-insertions in productive TCRs than the roughly 670-donor mean. In a later analysis, several top co-occurrence clusters were reported to appear linked to parvovirus B19, influenza, CMV and Epstein-Barr virus. A further reported finding was that TCR beta sequences accurately predicted the HLA-A and HLA-B alleles for most subjects in the first cohort.

In total, about 650 healthy bone marrow donors made up the cohort. All cohort members were sampled while nominally healthy, although unrecorded immune exposures were likely present. The donor tested CMV seronegative, placing the donor among the 350 or so seronegative members of the cohort. Each donor provided a peripheral blood sample, and peripheral blood mononuclear cells were used for TCR beta sequencing. Genomic DNA extraction from the blood cell samples was performed with the Qiagen DNeasy Blood Extraction Kit. The TCR comes from a man aged 60 to 75 in good health and CMV-seronegative. The rearranged chain carries TRBV6-5 and TRBJ1-2, with TRBD1 perhaps the D gene, on 5 matching bases. The sample taken for sequencing was PBMCs. The CDR3 reads CASSLLGGAGYGYTF. The DNA reads as follows: TGTGCCAGCAGTTTGCTGGGAGGGGCAGGATATGGCTACACCTTC.